Described below is a single TCR beta chain sequence and its context. Its antigen is as yet unknown. The same CDR3 arises from other DNA sequences in this sample as well. This sample is part of a study of shared clonotypes between healthy human individuals. Study-level findings and limits: Researchers found naive subsets generally carried larger estimated richness than memory subsets.

The germline gives CDR1 SGHAT, CDR2 FQNNGV. The CDR3 runs to 14 residues. Trimming took 5 bases from V and 7 from J; bases not matched to a gene: 3. Assay: immunoSEQ multiplex PCR; the TCRdb copy retains only in-frame clones and omits some. The sample has roughly 2 million clones; about 95% are singletons. The naive CD8 subset, CD45RO-negative cells positively selected for CCR7, excluded terminally differentiated effector memory CD45RA+ cells. The rearrangement uses TRBV11-2 and TRBJ1-6; 9 bases fit TRBD1. This sequence originates from a man between 18 and 35 years old in good health. Sequencing was carried out using naive CD8+ T cells sorted from blood. CDR3 bases: TGTGCCAGCAGCCTGACAGGGGGGAATTCACCCCTCCACTTT. It encodes CASSLTGGNSPLHF.